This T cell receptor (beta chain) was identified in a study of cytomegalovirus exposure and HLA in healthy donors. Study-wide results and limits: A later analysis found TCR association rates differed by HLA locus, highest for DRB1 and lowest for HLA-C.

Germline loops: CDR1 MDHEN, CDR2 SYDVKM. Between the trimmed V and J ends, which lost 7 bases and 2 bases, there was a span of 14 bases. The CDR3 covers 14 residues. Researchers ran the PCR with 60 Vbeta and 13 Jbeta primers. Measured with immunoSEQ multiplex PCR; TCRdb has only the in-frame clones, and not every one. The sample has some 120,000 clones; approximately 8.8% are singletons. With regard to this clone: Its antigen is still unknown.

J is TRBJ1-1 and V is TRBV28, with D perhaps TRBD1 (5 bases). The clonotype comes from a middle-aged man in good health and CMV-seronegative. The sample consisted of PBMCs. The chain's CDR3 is CASTPGGGNTEAFF. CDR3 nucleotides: TGTGCCAGCACCCCCGGGGGGGGAAACACTGAAGCTTTCTTT.